This T cell receptor beta chain originates from a study of cytomegalovirus exposure and HLA in healthy donors. V trimming: 1 base; J trimming: 7 bases; junction bases outside the gene matches: 7. CDR3 size: 14 residues. Germline V lookup: CDR1 SGHNT, CDR2 YYREEE (reference sequence). This clone has a handful of counts. PCR primers comprised 60 Vbeta and 13 Jbeta primers. Data came from immunoSEQ multiplex PCR; TCRdb stores just in-frame clones and leaves some out. The sample lists about 190,000 clones, around nine tenths occurring once. The chain employs TRBV5-4 and TRBJ2-5; 7 bases match TRBD1. The sample comprised PBMCs. The sequence came from a woman in her late teens or twenties in good health and CMV-seronegative. The CDR3: CASSLTGQQTTQYF. CDR3 bases: TGTGCCAGCAGCTTGACGGGACAGCAGACGACCCAGTACTTC.